The present T cell receptor (beta chain) was sequenced within a study of human T cells and chemical hapten exposure listed by TCRdb under 2021. With regard to the full study: For sensitization, 2% DPC in acetone was applied to a roughly 2 cm by roughly 2 cm area of upper inner arm skin. Patients additionally received weekly therapeutic DPC doses to the scalp throughout the approximately 25-week study period. Patch testing was done on the upper back using Finn chambers containing 0.01% DPC, and results were scored after 6 days according to International Contact Dermatitis Research Group standards. Most of the patients in the cohort were female, and the cohort covered alopecia areata with under or over 50% scalp involvement, alopecia totalis and alopecia universalis. Libraries were combined into a pool for sequencing, and differences in TCR yield between samples came mainly from small differences in library volumes within the pool. In alopecia patients, the study followed how the peripheral blood TCR repertoire changed in vivo over primary and secondary sensitization to diphenylcyclopropenone (DPC), a hapten. Blood samples were taken from patients before sensitization (week 0) and at 2, 6 and about 24 weeks after DPC sensitization. Under 30 alopecia patients gave blood for TCR sequencing at one to four time points (pre-sensitization, 2, 6 and 24 weeks).

The full study reports these points: The number of TCRs above 1 in 1000 frequency did not change with DPC sensitization; there was no evidence of global repertoire structure alterations. The number of PT1 expanded TCRs positively correlated with patch test score, significant at thresholds 8, 16 and 32 but not 4. Expanded TCRs formed significantly more large CDR3 similarity clusters than pre-sensitization or healthy control sets, consistent with antigen-driven responses. All patients had alopecia, a presumed autoimmune disease, so their immune response might differ from that of healthy individuals. Repeated subsampling changed both the strength of the expansion versus patch-test correlation and the threshold at which that correlation became significant.

To note about this clonotype: Its antigen is currently not known. Base qualities are not at hand, and no much larger clone is one base apart.

The sample's time point label, in plain terms: pre-sensitization, week 0. The treatment or condition label, read with the paper, signifies: therapeutic diphenylcyclopropenone sensitization with weekly scalp DPC. Blood at each patch-test visit was drawn before the patch test was applied. Patients were eligible if aged 18 to 70, diagnosed with alopecia and judged suitable for DPC therapy, and pregnant patients were excluded. Total RNA was extracted from unfractionated whole blood collected in Tempus Blood RNA tubes. Library method: RACE. TCRdb records NextSeq 500 as the sequencer. During library preparation, unique molecular identifiers were attached to individual cDNA molecules so that TCRs could be counted in a quantitative, reproducible way. From each blood RNA sample, both TCR alpha and TCR beta chains were sequenced. In the original analysis: A median of about 87,000 TCRs per sample was observed, with a range of 23,224 to 690,600. The Decombinator software suite was used to annotate V, J and CDR3 in the TCR reads. For PS versus PT1 abundance plots, all samples were subsampled to the same number of TCRs (28,000). Expanded TCRs were defined as absent before sensitization and observed at least eight times at the 2-week time point. TCRdb passed the public sequencing reads through fastp at Q25 and MiXCR, retaining productive beta sequences. Records with the same CDR3 protein are collapsed into one entry carrying the most frequent genes and DNA. For this entry, the V and J calls and clone size follow TCRdb and not the study's own pipeline. The sample data list some 400,000 distinct CDR3 sequences, and roughly 4.6% of these were observed just once. The ten largest clones take up 2.5% to 3% of the sample.

CDR1 and CDR2 (MNHEY, SMNVEV) derive from the germline V gene (reference sequence). V loses 5 bases, J loses 5 bases, and the germline ends lie 18 bases apart. CDR3 length: 15 amino acids, cysteine to phenylalanine. Here the CDR3 DNA is all that survives: 45 bases in frame from base 1. The V and J segments used are TRBV27 and TRBJ2-5; matching of 5 bases hints at TRBD2 as the D gene. Material: whole blood, obtained in connection with sensitization to the hapten diphenylcyclopropenone (DPC). The sequence came from a woman aged 45-65 years with alopecia areata. Some clones in this sample may be carry-over from other donors' samples. The DNA sequence is given as TGTGCCAGCAGTCCCACTCCTAGGACTCGGGAGACCCAGTACTTC. Translated, it reads CASSPTPRTRETQYF.